These T cell receptor beta chains were read from a single sample in a study of T cells in Graves' hyperthyroidism and ophthalmopathy. MiXCR, run by TCRdb on the multiplex PCR reads, gives a single entry per CDR3 protein. The sample includes over 500,000 distinct CDR3 sequences, around 15% seen only once; the top ten take 25% to 30%. The sequenced material came from blood. The source is a woman in her twenties or thirties with Graves' ophthalmopathy. Both conserved end residues are part of each CDR3. D genes are given only for firm matches. The size of a clone is reported for some rows only, either as once, few or many, or as a class for expanded clones.

v_gene: TRBV12-3/TRBV12-4; d_gene: NA; j_gene: TRBJ2-3; abundance: many; CDR3nt: TGTGCCAGCAGATGGGACAACACAGATACGCAGTATTTT; CDR3aa: CASRWDNTDTQYF
v_gene: TRBV4-2; d_gene: NA; j_gene: TRBJ2-7; abundance: NA; CDR3nt: TGTGCCAGCAGCCAAGAGGGGATTGGGGTTTCCTACGAGCAGTACTTC; CDR3aa: CASSQEGIGVSYEQYF
v_gene: TRBV27; d_gene: NA; j_gene: TRBJ2-7; abundance: few; CDR3nt: TGTGCCAGCAGTTTAAGTAGCCTAGCAGAGTACGAGCAGTACTTC; CDR3aa: CASSLSSLAEYEQYF
v_gene: TRBV2; d_gene: NA; j_gene: TRBJ2-4; abundance: many; CDR3nt: TGTGCCAGCAGTGAAGCGGAGGGACCCAAAAACATTCAGTACTTC; CDR3aa: CASSEAEGPKNIQYF
v_gene: TRBV6-2/TRBV6-3; d_gene: NA; j_gene: TRBJ1-3; abundance: few; CDR3nt: TGTGCCAGCAGTTACTCGACTGCTGGAAACACCATATATTTT; CDR3aa: CASSYSTAGNTIYF
v_gene: TRBV19; d_gene: NA; j_gene: TRBJ1-6; abundance: NA; CDR3nt: TGTGCCAGTAGTATAGATGGACGGGCACCCCTCCACTTT; CDR3aa: CASSIDGRAPLHF
v_gene: TRBV7-2; d_gene: NA; j_gene: TRBJ1-5; abundance: few; CDR3nt: TGTGCCAGCAGCTTAGATTGGGGGAATCAGCCCCAGCATTTT; CDR3aa: CASSLDWGNQPQHF
v_gene: TRBV19; d_gene: NA; j_gene: TRBJ1-1; abundance: few; CDR3nt: TGTGCCAGTACCCTAACCGGGATCAACACTGAAGCTTTCTTT; CDR3aa: CASTLTGINTEAFF
v_gene: TRBV29-1; d_gene: NA; j_gene: TRBJ2-7; abundance: few; CDR3nt: TGCAGCGTGGGAAAGGATCGTCCCTACGAGCAGTACTTC; CDR3aa: CSVGKDRPYEQYF
v_gene: TRBV7-2; d_gene: NA; j_gene: TRBJ2-7; abundance: many; CDR3nt: TGTGCCAGCAGCTTAGCCCGTAGTCAGGTTGATTCCTACGAGCAGTACTTC; CDR3aa: CASSLARSQVDSYEQYF
v_gene: TRBV20-1; d_gene: NA; j_gene: TRBJ1-2; abundance: many; CDR3nt: TGCAGTGCTAGTACTGTAAACTATGGCTACACCTTC; CDR3aa: CSASTVNYGYTF
v_gene: TRBV7-2; d_gene: TRBD1; j_gene: TRBJ1-2; abundance: many; CDR3nt: TGTGCCAGCAGCTCAAGAGGGGGCATTAACTATGGCTACACCTTC; CDR3aa: CASSSRGGINYGYTF
v_gene: TRBV7-9; d_gene: TRBD2; j_gene: TRBJ2-1; abundance: few; CDR3nt: TGTGCCAGCAGCCCAATAAGACTAGCGGGAAACCGAGGCTCCTACAATGAGCAGTTCTTC; CDR3aa: CASSPIRLAGNRGSYNEQFF
v_gene: TRBV4-1; d_gene: TRBD2; j_gene: TRBJ2-2; abundance: NA; CDR3nt: TGCGCCAGCAGCCAGGGAGGGGACACCGGGGAGCTGTTTTTT; CDR3aa: CASSQGGDTGELFF
v_gene: TRBV28; d_gene: TRBD2; j_gene: TRBJ2-7; abundance: many; CDR3nt: TGTGCCAGCACTACCCTTGGACTAGCGGGATTAGAGCAGTACTTC; CDR3aa: CASTTLGLAGLEQYF
v_gene: TRBV6-2/TRBV6-3; d_gene: TRBD2; j_gene: TRBJ2-2; abundance: few; CDR3nt: TGTGCCAGCAGTTACTCGGGACTAGCGGGAGGATCCGGGGAGCTGTTTTTT; CDR3aa: CASSYSGLAGGSGELFF
v_gene: TRBV20-1; d_gene: NA; j_gene: TRBJ2-1; abundance: many; CDR3nt: TGCAGTGCCCGAGGACTGGGCTCCTACAATGAGCAGTTCTTC; CDR3aa: CSARGLGSYNEQFF
v_gene: TRBV11-2; d_gene: TRBD1; j_gene: TRBJ2-7; abundance: many; CDR3nt: TGTGCCAGCAGCATAATGGGACAGTTCTACGAGCAGTACTTC; CDR3aa: CASSIMGQFYEQYF
v_gene: TRBV28; d_gene: TRBD1; j_gene: TRBJ2-7; abundance: many; CDR3nt: TGTGCCAGCTCGACAGGGCCCTACGAGCAGTACTTC; CDR3aa: CASSTGPYEQYF
v_gene: TRBV6-2/TRBV6-3; d_gene: TRBD1; j_gene: TRBJ2-3; abundance: few; CDR3nt: TGTGCCAGCAGTTACGACAGGGCTAACACAGATACGCAGTATTTT; CDR3aa: CASSYDRANTDTQYF
v_gene: TRBV19; d_gene: NA; j_gene: TRBJ1-5; abundance: NA; CDR3nt: TGTGCCAGTAGTGACGGAAACAGGGTACGAAATCAGCCCCAGCATTTT; CDR3aa: CASSDGNRVRNQPQHF
v_gene: TRBV7-9; d_gene: NA; j_gene: TRBJ2-1; abundance: few; CDR3nt: TGTGCCAGCAGCGACCGGGTGGTAGTATCTTACAATGAGCAGTTCTTC; CDR3aa: CASSDRVVVSYNEQFF
v_gene: TRBV5-6; d_gene: TRBD1; j_gene: TRBJ2-1; abundance: NA; CDR3nt: TGTGCCAGCAGCCTATTCGGGACAGGGGGAATAAATGAGCAGTTCTTC; CDR3aa: CASSLFGTGGINEQFF
v_gene: TRBV30; d_gene: NA; j_gene: TRBJ2-7; abundance: many; CDR3nt: TGTGCCTCCCTAGCCCCCGGGGGCTACGAGCAGTACTTC; CDR3aa: CASLAPGGYEQYF
v_gene: TRBV24-1; d_gene: TRBD2; j_gene: TRBJ2-2; abundance: few; CDR3nt: TGTGCCACCAGTGACGCCGCAGGACTAGCGGGAACCGGGGAGCTGTTTTTT; CDR3aa: CATSDAAGLAGTGELFF
v_gene: TRBV24-1; d_gene: NA; j_gene: TRBJ2-7; abundance: few; CDR3nt: TGTGCCACCAGTGATTTTTGGTCTACCTACGAGCAGTACTTC; CDR3aa: CATSDFWSTYEQYF
v_gene: TRBV5-6; d_gene: TRBD1; j_gene: TRBJ1-5; abundance: many; CDR3nt: TGTGCCAGCAGCTTTGGGACAGGGGAGCAGCCCCAGCATTTT; CDR3aa: CASSFGTGEQPQHF